The clone carrying this T cell receptor beta chain was observed a handful of times. Its target is unknown. This CDR3 region has 15 residues. CDR1 is LGHDT and CDR2 is YNNKEL in the germline V gene (reference sequence). J was trimmed by 8 bases and V by 1 base; bases with no gene match: 5. Employing constant-segment primers, 5'RACE generated TCR alpha and TCR beta cDNA libraries bearing sample barcodes and UMIs. TCRdb processed the 5' RACE reads anew with MiXCR; each CDR3 protein has one entry. Here the sample spans 300,000 to 350,000 distinct CDR3 sequences, about an eighth being singletons. This record belongs to a study of T-cell memory formation after mild COVID-19. Study-level findings and limits: Some responding clones appeared in pre-infection memory, suggesting cross-reactive memory joined.

This chain uses TRBV3-1 with TRBJ1-2, with 12 bases identical to TRBD1. This sequence originates from a man younger than 30 who had mild COVID-19 (a few samples of this study predate the infection). Cell type and time point are not known. The sequencing input was PBMCs or a T cell subset sorted from them (not recorded which). The CDR3 reads CASSQVGTGGVGYTF. The CDR3 bases are TGTGCCAGCAGCCAAGTCGGGACAGGGGGCGTCGGCTACACCTTC.